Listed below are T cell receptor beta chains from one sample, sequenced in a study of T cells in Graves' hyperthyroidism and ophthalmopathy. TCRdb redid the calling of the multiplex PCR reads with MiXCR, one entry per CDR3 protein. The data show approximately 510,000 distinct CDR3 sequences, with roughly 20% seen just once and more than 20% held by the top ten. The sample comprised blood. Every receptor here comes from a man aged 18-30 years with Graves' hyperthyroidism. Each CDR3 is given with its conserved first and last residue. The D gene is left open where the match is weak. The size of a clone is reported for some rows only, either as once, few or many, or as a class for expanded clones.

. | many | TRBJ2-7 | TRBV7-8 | CASSLYGRTYEQYF | TGTGCCAGCAGCTTATACGGGAGAACCTACGAGCAGTACTTC
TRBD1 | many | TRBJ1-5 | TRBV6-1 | CASQTGRTFNQPQHF | TGTGCCAGCCAGACAGGGCGGACCTTCAATCAGCCCCAGCATTTT
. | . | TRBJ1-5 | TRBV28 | CASALGSFRPQHF | TGTGCCAGCGCGCTCGGATCGTTCCGGCCCCAGCATTTT
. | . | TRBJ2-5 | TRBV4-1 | CASSWEARGETQYF | TGCGCCAGCAGTTGGGAGGCCCGGGGGGAGACCCAGTACTTC
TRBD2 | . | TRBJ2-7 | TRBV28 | CASSAGPIAGGSYEQYF | TGTGCCAGCAGCGCTGGGCCTATAGCGGGAGGTTCCTACGAGCAGTACTTC
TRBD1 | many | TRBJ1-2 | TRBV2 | CAKQGDSYGYTF | TGTGCAAAGCAGGGGGACAGCTATGGCTACACCTTC
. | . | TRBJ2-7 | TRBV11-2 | CASSLEMVYRESEQYF | TGTGCCAGCAGCTTAGAAATGGTCTACCGCGAAAGCGAGCAGTACTTC
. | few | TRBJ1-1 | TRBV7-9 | CASSQHPGAFF | TGTGCCAGCAGCCAACACCCTGGAGCTTTCTTT
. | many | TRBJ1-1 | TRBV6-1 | CASRPMRANTEAFF | TGTGCCAGCAGGCCTATGAGGGCGAACACTGAAGCTTTCTTT
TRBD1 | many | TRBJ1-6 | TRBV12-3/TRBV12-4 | CASSLTGGESPLHF | TGTGCCAGCAGTCTCACAGGGGGCGAATCACCCCTCCACTTT
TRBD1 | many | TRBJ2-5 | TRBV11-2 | CASSFFGTAQETQYF | TGTGCCAGCAGCTTTTTCGGGACAGCACAAGAGACCCAGTACTTC
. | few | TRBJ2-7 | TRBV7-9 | CASPIRGEQYF | TGTGCCAGCCCCATAAGGGGCGAGCAGTACTTC
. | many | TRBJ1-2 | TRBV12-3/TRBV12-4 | CASSSRGLRGYTF | TGTGCCAGCAGTTCGAGGGGATTGCGGGGCTACACCTTC
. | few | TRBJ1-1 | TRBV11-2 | CASSSREGRGTEAFF | TGTGCCAGCAGCTCTAGAGAGGGAAGGGGGACTGAAGCTTTCTTT
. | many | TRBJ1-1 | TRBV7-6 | CASSLRWGTEAFF | TGTGCCAGCAGCTTAAGATGGGGCACTGAAGCTTTCTTT
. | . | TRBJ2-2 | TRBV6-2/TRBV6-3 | CASLSSGGPNTGELFF | TGTGCCAGCTTAAGCAGTGGGGGACCAAACACCGGGGAGCTGTTTTTT
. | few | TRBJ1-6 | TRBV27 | CASSFGVVSPLHF | TGTGCCAGCAGTTTTGGGGTCGTCTCACCCCTCCACTTT
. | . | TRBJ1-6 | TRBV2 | CASSDIGTAFYSPLHF | TGTGCCAGCAGTGATATTGGGACTGCATTCTATTCACCCCTCCACTTT
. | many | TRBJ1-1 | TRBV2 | CASRPVQNTEAFF | TGTGCCAGCAGGCCCGTCCAGAACACTGAAGCTTTCTTT
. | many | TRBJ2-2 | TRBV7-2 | CASSFVTAGELFF | TGTGCCAGCAGCTTTGTAACGGCCGGGGAGCTGTTTTTT
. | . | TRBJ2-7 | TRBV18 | CASSFRTNYEQYF | TGTGCCAGCTCCTTCCGAACCAACTACGAGCAGTACTTC
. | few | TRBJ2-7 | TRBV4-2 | CASSQDIGRSYEQYF | TGTGCCAGCAGCCAAGACATTGGGCGCTCCTACGAGCAGTACTTC
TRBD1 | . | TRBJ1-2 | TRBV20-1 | CSAPAGGGIYGYTF | TGCAGTGCGCCTGCAGGGGGCGGAATCTATGGCTACACCTTC
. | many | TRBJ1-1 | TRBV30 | CAWSVGTLEAFF | TGTGCCTGGAGTGTAGGGACACTAGAAGCTTTCTTT
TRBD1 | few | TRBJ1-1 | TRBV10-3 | CAGGQGAAGAYTEAFF | TGTGCCGGTGGACAGGGGGCGGCGGGGGCCTACACTGAAGCTTTCTTT
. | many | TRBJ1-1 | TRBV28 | CASTTGGVLNTEAFF | TGTGCCAGCACGACGGGAGGCGTACTGAACACTGAAGCTTTCTTT
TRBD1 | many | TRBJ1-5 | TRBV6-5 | CASRGLPGQGGFNQPQHF | TGTGCCAGCCGAGGGCTCCCGGGACAGGGGGGTTTCAACCAGCCCCAGCATTTT
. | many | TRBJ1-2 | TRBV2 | CAPRTDYGYTF | TGTGCCCCGCGGACGGACTATGGCTACACCTTC
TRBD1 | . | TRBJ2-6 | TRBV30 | CAWNNRGSGSGANVLTF | TGTGCCTGGAACAACAGGGGGTCAGGCTCTGGGGCCAACGTCCTGACTTTC
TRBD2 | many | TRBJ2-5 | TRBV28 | CASSLWGEGKETQYF | TGTGCCAGCAGTTTATGGGGGGAGGGAAAGGAGACCCAGTACTTC
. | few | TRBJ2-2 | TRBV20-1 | CSAREQGSNTGELFF | TGCAGTGCTAGGGAACAGGGATCGAACACCGGGGAGCTGTTTTTT
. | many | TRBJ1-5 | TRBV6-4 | CASSNPQGRARNQPQHF | TGTGCCAGCAGTAACCCACAGGGACGGGCTAGAAATCAGCCCCAGCATTTT
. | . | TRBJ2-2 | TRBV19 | CASRRGLNGELFF | TGTGCCAGTAGACGGGGTCTAAACGGGGAGCTGTTTTTT
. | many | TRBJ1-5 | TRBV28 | CASSLYQPQHF | TGTGCCAGCAGTCTCTATCAGCCCCAGCATTTT
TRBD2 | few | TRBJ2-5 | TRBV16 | CASSQSEGGPQETQYF | TGTGCCAGCAGCCAATCGGAGGGAGGGCCGCAGGAGACCCAGTACTTC